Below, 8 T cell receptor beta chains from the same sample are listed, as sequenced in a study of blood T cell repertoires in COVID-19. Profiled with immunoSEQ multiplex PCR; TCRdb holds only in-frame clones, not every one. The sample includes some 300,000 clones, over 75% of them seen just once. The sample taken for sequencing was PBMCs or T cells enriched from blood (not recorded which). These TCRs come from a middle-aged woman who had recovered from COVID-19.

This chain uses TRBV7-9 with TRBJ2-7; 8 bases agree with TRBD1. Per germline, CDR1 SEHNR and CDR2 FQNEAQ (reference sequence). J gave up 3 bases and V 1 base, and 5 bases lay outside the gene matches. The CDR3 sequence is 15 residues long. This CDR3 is CASSLVVRGHYEQYF. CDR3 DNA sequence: TGTGCCAGCAGCTTAGTCGTCAGGGGGCACTACGAGCAGTACTTC.

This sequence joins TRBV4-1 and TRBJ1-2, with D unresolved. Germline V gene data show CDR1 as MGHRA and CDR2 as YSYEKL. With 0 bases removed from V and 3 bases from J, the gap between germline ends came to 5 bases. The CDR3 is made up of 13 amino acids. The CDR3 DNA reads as TGCGCCAGCAGCCAAGATCCGGACTATGGCTACACCTTC. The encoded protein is CASSQDPDYGYTF.

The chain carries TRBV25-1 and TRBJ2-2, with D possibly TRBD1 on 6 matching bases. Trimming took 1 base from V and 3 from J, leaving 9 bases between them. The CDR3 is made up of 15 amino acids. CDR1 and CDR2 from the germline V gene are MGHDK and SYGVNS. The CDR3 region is CASSEWKGDTGELFF. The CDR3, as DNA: TGTGCCAGCAGTGAATGGAAGGGGGACACCGGGGAGCTGTTTTTT.

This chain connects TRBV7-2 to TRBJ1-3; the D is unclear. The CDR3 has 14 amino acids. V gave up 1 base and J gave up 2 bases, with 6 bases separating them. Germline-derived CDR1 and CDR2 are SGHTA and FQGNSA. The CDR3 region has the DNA TGTGCCAGCAGCTTAGGCCAGGCTGGAAACACCATATATTTT. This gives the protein CASSLGQAGNTIYF.

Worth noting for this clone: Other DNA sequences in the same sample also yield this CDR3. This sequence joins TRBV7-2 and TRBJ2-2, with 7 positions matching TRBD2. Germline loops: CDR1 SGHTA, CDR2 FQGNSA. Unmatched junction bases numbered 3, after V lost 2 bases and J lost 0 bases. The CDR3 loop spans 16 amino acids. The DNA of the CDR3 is TGTGCCAGCAGCTTAATGGCGGGGGCGAACACCGGGGAGCTGTTTTTT. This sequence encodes CASSLMAGANTGELFF.

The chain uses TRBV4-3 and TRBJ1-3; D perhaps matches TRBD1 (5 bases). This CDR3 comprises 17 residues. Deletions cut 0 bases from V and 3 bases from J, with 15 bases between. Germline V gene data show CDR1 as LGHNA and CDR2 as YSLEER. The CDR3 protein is CASSQDPAGDLGNTIYF. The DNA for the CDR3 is TGCGCCAGCAGCCAAGATCCGGCGGGGGATCTTGGAAACACCATATATTTT.

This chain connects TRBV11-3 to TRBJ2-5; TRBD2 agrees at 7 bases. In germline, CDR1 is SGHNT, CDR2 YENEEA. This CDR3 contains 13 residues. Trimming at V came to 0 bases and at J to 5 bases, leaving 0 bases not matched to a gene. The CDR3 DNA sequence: TGTGCCAGCAGCTTAGAGGGGGGGGAGACCCAGTACTTC. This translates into CASSLEGGETQYF. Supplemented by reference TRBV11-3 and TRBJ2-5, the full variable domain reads EAGVVQSPRYKIIEKKQPVAFWCNPISGHNTLYWYLQNLGQGPELLIRYENEEAVDDSQLPKDRFSAERLKGVDSTLKIQPAELGDSAVYLCASSLEGGETQYFGPGTRLLVL.

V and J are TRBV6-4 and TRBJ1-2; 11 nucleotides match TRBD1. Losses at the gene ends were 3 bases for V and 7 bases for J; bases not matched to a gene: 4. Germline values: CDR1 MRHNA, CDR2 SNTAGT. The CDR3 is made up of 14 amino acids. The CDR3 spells CASSEGTGGSGYTF. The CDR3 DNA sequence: TGTGCCAGCAGTGAAGGGACAGGGGGGTCTGGCTACACCTTC.